A single T cell receptor (beta chain) is shown here with its context. These data are taken from a study of blood T cell repertoires in COVID-19. Using immunoSEQ multiplex PCR, the repertoire was profiled, and TCRdb retains in-frame clones only, with some absent. The sample has some 400,000 clones, approximately 90% seen once. Germline loops: CDR1 SGHTA, CDR2 FQGNSA. The V segment lost 0 bases and the J segment 1 base; nucleotides outside the gene matches: 10. This CDR3 region has 21 residues. Sequencing input: PBMCs or T cells enriched from blood (not recorded which). The clonotype originates from a woman aged 40 to 50 who had been exposed to COVID-19. This sequence joins TRBV7-2 and TRBJ2-2; 14 bases agree with TRBD2. CDR3 bases: TGTGCCAGCAGCTTAGCCCCCTGGACTAGCGGGGGGACCCTGAACACCGGGGAGCTGTTTTTT. This encodes CASSLAPWTSGGTLNTGELFF.